A selection of T cell receptor beta chains follows, all from one sample in a study of cytomegalovirus exposure and HLA in healthy donors. Clones were sequenced by immunoSEQ multiplex PCR, and TCRdb holds only the in-frame ones, with some missing. The sample has roughly 120,000 clones; 70% to 90% are singletons. The sample consisted of PBMCs. Source of these receptors: a woman aged 18-29 years in good health and CMV-seropositive. CDR3s include the opening cysteine and the closing phenylalanine or tryptophan. Each record gives: V gene, J gene, clone size, D gene, CDR3 protein, CDR3 DNA. A D gene is named only where the DNA matches it firmly. A clone size is listed for some rows: how often the clone was seen (once, few, many), or a class if it is expanded.

TRBV6-5	TRBJ2-1	.	.	CASSYRESYNEQFF	TGTGCCAGCAGTTATCGGGAGTCGTACAATGAGCAGTTCTTC
TRBV2	TRBJ2-2	.	.	CASKLNTGELFF	TGTGCCAGCAAACTGAACACCGGGGAGCTGTTTTTT
TRBV27	TRBJ1-2	.	.	CASSSPRDNYGYTF	TGTGCCAGCAGTTCCCCCCGGGATAACTATGGCTACACCTTC
TRBV7-8	TRBJ2-6	once	.	CASSLGVTISGANVLTF	TGTGCCAGCAGCTTAGGGGTGACAATCTCTGGGGCCAACGTCCTGACTTTC
TRBV13	TRBJ2-2	once	.	CASSLQGSSTGELFF	TGTGCCAGCAGCTTACAGGGGTCGTCGACCGGGGAGCTGTTTTTT
TRBV7-3	TRBJ1-1	.	TRBD1	CASSSDRTSEAFF	TGTGCCAGCAGTTCGGACAGGACCTCTGAAGCTTTCTTT
TRBV7-9	TRBJ2-2	.	.	CASRVMNTGELFF	TGTGCCAGCCGGGTTATGAACACCGGGGAGCTGTTTTTT
TRBV29-1	TRBJ1-1	few	.	CSVARQVMNTEAFF	TGCAGCGTTGCCAGACAGGTCATGAACACTGAAGCTTTCTTT
TRBV30	TRBJ1-4	once	TRBD1	CAWRGGQTTNEKLFF	TGTGCCTGGAGGGGGGGACAGACAACTAATGAAAAACTGTTTTTT
TRBV10-1	TRBJ2-7	.	.	CASSDYGRGYEQYF	TGCGCCAGCAGTGATTATGGCCGGGGGTACGAGCAGTACTTC
TRBV28	TRBJ1-1	.	.	CASSFGGLAYEAFF	TGTGCCAGCAGTTTTGGAGGGCTGGCATATGAAGCTTTCTTT
TRBV11-3	TRBJ2-5	.	.	CASSLGQGTETQYF	TGTGCCAGCAGCTTAGGTCAGGGAACAGAGACCCAGTACTTC
TRBV2	TRBJ2-7	.	TRBD2	CASRGLAGSYEQYF	TGTGCCAGCAGGGGGCTAGCGGGGTCCTACGAGCAGTACTTC
TRBV9	TRBJ1-2	few	.	CASSASGVYYGYTF	TGTGCCAGCAGCGCCTCAGGGGTCTACTATGGCTACACCTTC
TRBV27	TRBJ2-1	once	.	CASSALGLYNEQFF	TGTGCCAGCAGTGCATTGGGACTCTACAATGAGCAGTTCTTC
TRBV6-5	TRBJ2-3	.	TRBD2	CASSYRSSGRDTQYF	TGTGCCAGCAGTTACCGATCTAGCGGCAGGGATACGCAGTATTTT
TRBV15	TRBJ2-1	.	.	CATSARGWEQFF	TGTGCCACCAGCGCCAGGGGTTGGGAGCAGTTCTTC
TRBV13	TRBJ1-3	.	.	CASSLLGGRSGNTIYF	TGTGCCAGCAGCTTACTCGGGGGACGCTCTGGAAACACCATATATTTT
TRBV6-1	TRBJ1-1	.	TRBD1	CASSGWDRGNAEAFF	TGTGCCAGCAGTGGATGGGACAGGGGAAATGCAGAAGCTTTCTTT
TRBV5-4	TRBJ2-1	.	.	CASSQTGVEQFF	TGTGCCAGCAGCCAGACGGGAGTTGAGCAGTTCTTC
TRBV5-1	TRBJ1-2	.	TRBD1	CASSSGYRGNYGYTF	TGCGCCAGCAGCTCGGGGTACAGGGGGAACTATGGCTACACCTTC
TRBV5-1	TRBJ1-1	.	.	CASSEGSGNTEAFF	TGCGCCAGCAGCGAAGGATCAGGGAACACTGAAGCTTTCTTT
TRBV7-9	TRBJ1-5	few	.	CASSPEGDQPQHF	TGTGCCAGCAGCCCCGAGGGGGATCAGCCCCAGCATTTT
TRBV6-5	TRBJ1-2	.	TRBD1	CASSYRGRGRYTF	TGTGCCAGCAGTTACAGGGGGCGCGGGAGGTACACCTTC
TRBV2	TRBJ2-3	.	TRBD1	CATQKTGNTDTQYF	TGTGCCACCCAAAAGACAGGGAACACAGATACGCAGTATTTT
TRBV9	TRBJ2-1	.	TRBD2	CASSGEGPSYNEQFF	TGTGCCAGCAGCGGGGAGGGCCCCTCCTACAATGAGCAGTTCTTC
TRBV7-9	TRBJ2-1	.	.	CASSAAPSLTYNEQFF	TGTGCCAGCAGCGCGGCCCCAAGTTTAACCTACAATGAGCAGTTCTTC
TRBV19	TRBJ2-7	.	TRBD2	CASSTATAGTSGSGYEQYF	TGTGCCAGTAGTACCGCCACCGCCGGGACTAGCGGGAGCGGGTACGAGCAGTACTTC
TRBV5-1	TRBJ1-5	.	TRBD1	CASSYRGDINQPQHF	TGCGCCAGCAGCTACAGGGGGGATATCAATCAGCCCCAGCATTTT
TRBV19	TRBJ1-5	.	.	CASTPLSNQPQHF	TGTGCCAGTACCCCACTAAGCAATCAGCCCCAGCATTTT
TRBV19	TRBJ1-2	.	.	CASSLNRDTNYGYTF	TGTGCCAGTAGTCTAAATCGGGACACCAACTATGGCTACACCTTC
TRBV7-9	TRBJ1-4	.	.	CASSPRGGAGMTQNEKLFF	TGTGCCAGCAGCCCACGGGGGGGGGCAGGAATGACCCAAAATGAAAAACTGTTTTTT
TRBV5-1	TRBJ2-7	.	TRBD2	CASSLAVSGDYYEQYF	TGCGCCAGCAGCTTGGCCGTTAGCGGGGATTATTACGAGCAGTACTTC
TRBV6-1	TRBJ2-1	.	TRBD2	CASSEARGGHNEQFF	TGTGCCAGCAGTGAAGCGCGGGGGGGCCACAATGAGCAGTTCTTC
TRBV5-6	TRBJ1-1	.	TRBD1	CASSPRDRGLHLTTEAFF	TGTGCCAGCAGCCCCCGGGACAGGGGGCTACACCTCACCACTGAAGCTTTCTTT
TRBV30	TRBJ1-1	.	.	CARDGGISEAFF	TGTGCCCGGGACGGAGGGATCTCTGAAGCTTTCTTT
TRBV2	TRBJ2-3	.	TRBD2	CASSERLAGGGTQYF	TGTGCCAGCAGTGAACGGCTAGCGGGAGGGGGTACGCAGTATTTT
TRBV4-2	TRBJ1-1	.	TRBD1	CASSSRDRGVNTEAFF	TGTGCCAGCAGCAGTCGGGACAGGGGAGTGAACACTGAAGCTTTCTTT
TRBV11-2	TRBJ1-2	.	.	CASSLAGPFYGYTF	TGTGCCAGCAGCTTAGCAGGTCCTTTCTATGGCTACACCTTC